These T cell receptor beta chains were read from a single sample in a study of regulatory dendritic cells for organ transplantation. Their antigens are not known. TCRdb keeps only in-frame clones here, not all; method: immunoSEQ multiplex PCR. The sample yields more than 9,500 clones, approximately 89% seen once. Sequencing input: naive CD8+ T cells from blood cultured with regulatory dendritic cells. All receptors come from a human donor in good health. Both conserved end residues are part of each CDR3. A D gene is named only where the DNA matches it firmly. Size is stated for part of the rows, as once, few or many counts, or as a class when the clone is expanded.

V,J,size,D,CDR3,DNA
TRBV7-9,TRBJ2-7,.,.,CASSDNTLSYEQYF,TGTGCCAGCAGCGATAACACACTTTCCTACGAGCAGTACTTC
TRBV11-2,TRBJ2-4,.,TRBD1,CASSWVGTGVPKNIQYF,TGTGCCAGCAGCTGGGTCGGGACAGGGGTTCCCAAAAACATTCAGTACTTC
TRBV4-3,TRBJ2-7,.,TRBD1,CASSQERGQGSYEQYF,TGCGCCAGCAGCCAAGAGAGGGGACAGGGATCCTACGAGCAGTACTTC
TRBV6-5,TRBJ2-5,.,.,CASSYNLYPGRETQYF,TGTGCCAGCAGTTACAATCTATATCCCGGACGAGAGACCCAGTACTTC
TRBV4-3,TRBJ1-2,.,.,CASSQGVYGYGYTF,TGCGCCAGCAGCCAAGGGGTGTACGGCTATGGCTACACCTTC
TRBV30,TRBJ1-1,.,.,CAFHLGGRAFF,TGTGCCTTTCACCTAGGGGGGCGCGCTTTCTTT
TRBV7-2,TRBJ2-6,.,.,CASSFWGNQKDVLTF,TGTGCCAGCAGCTTCTGGGGAAACCAAAAGGACGTCCTGACTTTC
TRBV7-9,TRBJ2-3,.,.,CASSSDDTDTQYF,TGTGCCAGCAGCTCGGACGACACAGATACGCAGTATTTT
TRBV4-3,TRBJ1-2,few,TRBD1,CASIRDRVGQDGYTF,TGCGCCAGCATCCGGGACAGGGTCGGACAAGATGGCTACACCTTC
TRBV6-1,TRBJ2-7,.,TRBD1,CAISRDRAPEQYF,TGTGCCATTTCCCGGGACAGGGCTCCCGAGCAGTACTTC
TRBV9,TRBJ2-1,.,.,CASSNANRGLDDEQFF,TGTGCCAGCAGCAACGCTAACCGGGGGCTTGACGATGAGCAGTTCTTC
TRBV9,TRBJ2-7,.,.,CASSVGQGGYEQYF,TGTGCCAGCAGCGTGGGTCAGGGAGGCTACGAGCAGTACTTC
TRBV4-3,TRBJ1-1,once,TRBD1,CASSQEWGQGATEAFF,TGCGCCAGCAGCCAAGAATGGGGGCAGGGGGCGACTGAAGCTTTCTTT
TRBV4-1,TRBJ1-1,.,.,CASSQDGETEAFF,TGCGCCAGCAGCCAAGATGGGGAGACTGAAGCTTTCTTT
TRBV27,TRBJ2-7,.,.,CASSLGTAYEQYF,TGTGCCAGCAGTTTAGGAACAGCCTACGAGCAGTACTTC
TRBV4-3,TRBJ2-2,.,TRBD2,CASSLTGARTSGRVTGELFF,TGCGCCAGCAGCCTCACTGGGGCCAGGACTAGCGGGAGAGTGACCGGGGAGCTGTTTTTT